The 12 T cell receptor beta chains in this list originate from one sample, sequenced in a study of yellow fever vaccine responses in identical twins. One entry per CDR3 protein results from TCRdb running MiXCR on the RT-PCR reads. The data hold about 1,200 distinct CDR3 sequences, with about nine tenths observed a single time. Sequencing used T cells from blood (PBMCs), unsorted or a sorted subset (not recorded which), obtained before or after yellow fever vaccination (not recorded which). Receptors originate from a female donor who received the yellow fever vaccine.

The gene calls are TRBV12-3 or TRBV12-4 and TRBJ2-7, with D tentatively TRBD2 (6 bases). This CDR3 comprises 12 residues. The V gene lost 7 bases and the J gene lost 0 bases, with 7 bases spanning the gap. The CDR3, as DNA: TGTGCCAGCACGGGAGTCTCCTACGAGCAGTACTTC. As protein: CASTGVSYEQYF.

The chain carries TRBV11-1 and TRBJ2-3; D tentatively reads TRBD1 or TRBD2 (5 bases each). This CDR3 has 14 residues. CDR1 is SGHAT and CDR2 is FQDESV in the germline V gene (reference sequence). V was shortened by 1 base and J by 5 bases, with 10 bases between the two germline ends. The CDR3 loop is CASSLDGGGDTQYF. In DNA, the CDR3 is TGTGCCAGCAGCTTAGACGGTGGGGGAGATACGCAGTATTTT. The full variable domain, rest sourced from reference TRBV11-1 and TRBJ2-3, is EAEVAQSPRYKITEKSQAVAFWCDPISGHATLYWYRQILGQGPELLVQFQDESVVDDSQLPKDRFSAERLKGVDSTLKIQPAELGDSAMYLCASSLDGGGDTQYFGPGTRLTVL.

V and J are TRBV30 and TRBJ1-3; unclear D gene. With 1 base removed from V and 0 bases from J, the gap between germline ends came to 1 base. This CDR3 contains 12 residues. CDR1 is GTSNPN, CDR2 SVGIG, per germline (reference sequence). CDR3 coding DNA: TGTGCCTGGAGTGGCTCTGGAAACACCATATATTTT. Residues: CAWSGSGNTIYF.

The chain uses TRBV4-3 and TRBJ2-2; 11 nucleotides align to TRBD2. Germline lookup yields CDR1 LGHNA and CDR2 YSLEER. This CDR3 region has 17 residues. The V and J ends lost 3 bases and 1 base, in that order; junction bases with no gene match: 4. CDR3 nucleotides: TGCGCCAGCAGCCACCCTAGCGGGGGGAAGAACACCGGGGAGCTGTTTTTT. This codes for CASSHPSGGKNTGELFF.

This chain connects TRBV4-3 to TRBJ2-7, with D unclear. With 0 bases removed from V and 2 bases from J, the gap between germline ends came to 11 bases. Germline CDR1 reads LGHNA; CDR2 reads YSLEER. The CDR3 spans 15 residues. The CDR3 protein is CASSQEGPGTYEQYV. The CDR3 DNA follows: TGCGCCAGCAGCCAAGAAGGACCGGGTACCTACGAGCAGTACGTC.

J is TRBJ2-1 and V is TRBV9; TRBD2 aligns across 12 bases. CDR3 length: 14 amino acids. V was clipped by 4 bases and J by 7 bases; unmatched bases: 3. CDR1 SGDLS and CDR2 YYNGEE come from the germline V gene. The CDR3 nucleotides are TGTGCCAGCAGCAACGGACTAGCGGGGAATGAGCAGTTCTTC. This codes for CASSNGLAGNEQFF.

This rearrangement joins TRBV21-1 to TRBJ2-7; TRBD1, as called in the table, went unchecked against the DNA. TRBV21-1 counts as a pseudogene. This CDR3 has 15 amino acids. The CDR3 DNA reads as TGTGCCAGCAGCAATCAGGACAGGGTTTCCTACGAGCAGTACGTC. It translates to CASSNQDRVSYEQYV.

This chain uses TRBV7-8 with TRBJ2-4, with 8 bases lining up with TRBD2. The CDR3 is made up of 17 amino acids. V dropped 4 bases and J dropped 3; count of bases not matched to a gene: 11. The germline gives CDR1 SGHVS, CDR2 FQNEAQ. CDR3 nucleotides: TGTGCCAGCAGCTGGGGGGGGACCGGGAGGGTCAAAAACATTCAGTACTTC. Its protein product is CASSWGGTGRVKNIQYF.

The chain joins TRBV6-2 or TRBV6-3 to TRBJ1-1, with a weak D call TRBD1 (5 bases). Trimming took 2 bases from V and 1 from J, leaving 11 bases between them. This CDR3 comprises 15 residues. From germline, CDR1 is MNHEY and CDR2 SVGEGT. This chain's CDR3 is CASSYPAGRNTEAFF. The CDR3 nucleotides read TGTGCCAGCAGTTACCCCGCAGGGCGGAACACTGAAGCTTTCTTT.

The chain is built from TRBV4-3 and TRBJ2-7; D is unresolved. CDR3 length: 15 residues. Germline V gene lookup returns CDR1 LGHNA and CDR2 YSLEER. V was shortened by 0 bases and J by 2 bases, with 11 bases between the two germline ends. CDR3 in amino acids: CASSQDPAGTYEQYF. The DNA of the CDR3 is TGCGCCAGCAGCCAAGATCCAGCAGGTACCTACGAGCAGTACTTC.

The chain has TRBV20-1 and TRBJ2-5, with 7 bases lining up with TRBD1. V lost 5 bases and J lost 3; bases outside the gene matches: 3. Germline CDR1 reads DFQATT; CDR2 reads SNEGSKA (reference sequence). This CDR3 has 12 amino acids. This CDR3 is CSAVTGKETQYF. DNA of the CDR3: TGCAGTGCTGTGACAGGGAAAGAGACCCAGTACTTC.

The chain couples TRBV29-1 to TRBJ2-1; TRBD2 agrees at 7 bases. The germline CDR1 and CDR2 sequences are SQVTM and ANQGSEA. The CDR3 covers 11 residues. J was trimmed by 6 bases and V by 8 bases; bases with no gene match: 4. CDR3 region: CSMTSINEQFF. DNA of the CDR3: TGCAGCATGACTAGCATCAATGAGCAGTTCTTC.